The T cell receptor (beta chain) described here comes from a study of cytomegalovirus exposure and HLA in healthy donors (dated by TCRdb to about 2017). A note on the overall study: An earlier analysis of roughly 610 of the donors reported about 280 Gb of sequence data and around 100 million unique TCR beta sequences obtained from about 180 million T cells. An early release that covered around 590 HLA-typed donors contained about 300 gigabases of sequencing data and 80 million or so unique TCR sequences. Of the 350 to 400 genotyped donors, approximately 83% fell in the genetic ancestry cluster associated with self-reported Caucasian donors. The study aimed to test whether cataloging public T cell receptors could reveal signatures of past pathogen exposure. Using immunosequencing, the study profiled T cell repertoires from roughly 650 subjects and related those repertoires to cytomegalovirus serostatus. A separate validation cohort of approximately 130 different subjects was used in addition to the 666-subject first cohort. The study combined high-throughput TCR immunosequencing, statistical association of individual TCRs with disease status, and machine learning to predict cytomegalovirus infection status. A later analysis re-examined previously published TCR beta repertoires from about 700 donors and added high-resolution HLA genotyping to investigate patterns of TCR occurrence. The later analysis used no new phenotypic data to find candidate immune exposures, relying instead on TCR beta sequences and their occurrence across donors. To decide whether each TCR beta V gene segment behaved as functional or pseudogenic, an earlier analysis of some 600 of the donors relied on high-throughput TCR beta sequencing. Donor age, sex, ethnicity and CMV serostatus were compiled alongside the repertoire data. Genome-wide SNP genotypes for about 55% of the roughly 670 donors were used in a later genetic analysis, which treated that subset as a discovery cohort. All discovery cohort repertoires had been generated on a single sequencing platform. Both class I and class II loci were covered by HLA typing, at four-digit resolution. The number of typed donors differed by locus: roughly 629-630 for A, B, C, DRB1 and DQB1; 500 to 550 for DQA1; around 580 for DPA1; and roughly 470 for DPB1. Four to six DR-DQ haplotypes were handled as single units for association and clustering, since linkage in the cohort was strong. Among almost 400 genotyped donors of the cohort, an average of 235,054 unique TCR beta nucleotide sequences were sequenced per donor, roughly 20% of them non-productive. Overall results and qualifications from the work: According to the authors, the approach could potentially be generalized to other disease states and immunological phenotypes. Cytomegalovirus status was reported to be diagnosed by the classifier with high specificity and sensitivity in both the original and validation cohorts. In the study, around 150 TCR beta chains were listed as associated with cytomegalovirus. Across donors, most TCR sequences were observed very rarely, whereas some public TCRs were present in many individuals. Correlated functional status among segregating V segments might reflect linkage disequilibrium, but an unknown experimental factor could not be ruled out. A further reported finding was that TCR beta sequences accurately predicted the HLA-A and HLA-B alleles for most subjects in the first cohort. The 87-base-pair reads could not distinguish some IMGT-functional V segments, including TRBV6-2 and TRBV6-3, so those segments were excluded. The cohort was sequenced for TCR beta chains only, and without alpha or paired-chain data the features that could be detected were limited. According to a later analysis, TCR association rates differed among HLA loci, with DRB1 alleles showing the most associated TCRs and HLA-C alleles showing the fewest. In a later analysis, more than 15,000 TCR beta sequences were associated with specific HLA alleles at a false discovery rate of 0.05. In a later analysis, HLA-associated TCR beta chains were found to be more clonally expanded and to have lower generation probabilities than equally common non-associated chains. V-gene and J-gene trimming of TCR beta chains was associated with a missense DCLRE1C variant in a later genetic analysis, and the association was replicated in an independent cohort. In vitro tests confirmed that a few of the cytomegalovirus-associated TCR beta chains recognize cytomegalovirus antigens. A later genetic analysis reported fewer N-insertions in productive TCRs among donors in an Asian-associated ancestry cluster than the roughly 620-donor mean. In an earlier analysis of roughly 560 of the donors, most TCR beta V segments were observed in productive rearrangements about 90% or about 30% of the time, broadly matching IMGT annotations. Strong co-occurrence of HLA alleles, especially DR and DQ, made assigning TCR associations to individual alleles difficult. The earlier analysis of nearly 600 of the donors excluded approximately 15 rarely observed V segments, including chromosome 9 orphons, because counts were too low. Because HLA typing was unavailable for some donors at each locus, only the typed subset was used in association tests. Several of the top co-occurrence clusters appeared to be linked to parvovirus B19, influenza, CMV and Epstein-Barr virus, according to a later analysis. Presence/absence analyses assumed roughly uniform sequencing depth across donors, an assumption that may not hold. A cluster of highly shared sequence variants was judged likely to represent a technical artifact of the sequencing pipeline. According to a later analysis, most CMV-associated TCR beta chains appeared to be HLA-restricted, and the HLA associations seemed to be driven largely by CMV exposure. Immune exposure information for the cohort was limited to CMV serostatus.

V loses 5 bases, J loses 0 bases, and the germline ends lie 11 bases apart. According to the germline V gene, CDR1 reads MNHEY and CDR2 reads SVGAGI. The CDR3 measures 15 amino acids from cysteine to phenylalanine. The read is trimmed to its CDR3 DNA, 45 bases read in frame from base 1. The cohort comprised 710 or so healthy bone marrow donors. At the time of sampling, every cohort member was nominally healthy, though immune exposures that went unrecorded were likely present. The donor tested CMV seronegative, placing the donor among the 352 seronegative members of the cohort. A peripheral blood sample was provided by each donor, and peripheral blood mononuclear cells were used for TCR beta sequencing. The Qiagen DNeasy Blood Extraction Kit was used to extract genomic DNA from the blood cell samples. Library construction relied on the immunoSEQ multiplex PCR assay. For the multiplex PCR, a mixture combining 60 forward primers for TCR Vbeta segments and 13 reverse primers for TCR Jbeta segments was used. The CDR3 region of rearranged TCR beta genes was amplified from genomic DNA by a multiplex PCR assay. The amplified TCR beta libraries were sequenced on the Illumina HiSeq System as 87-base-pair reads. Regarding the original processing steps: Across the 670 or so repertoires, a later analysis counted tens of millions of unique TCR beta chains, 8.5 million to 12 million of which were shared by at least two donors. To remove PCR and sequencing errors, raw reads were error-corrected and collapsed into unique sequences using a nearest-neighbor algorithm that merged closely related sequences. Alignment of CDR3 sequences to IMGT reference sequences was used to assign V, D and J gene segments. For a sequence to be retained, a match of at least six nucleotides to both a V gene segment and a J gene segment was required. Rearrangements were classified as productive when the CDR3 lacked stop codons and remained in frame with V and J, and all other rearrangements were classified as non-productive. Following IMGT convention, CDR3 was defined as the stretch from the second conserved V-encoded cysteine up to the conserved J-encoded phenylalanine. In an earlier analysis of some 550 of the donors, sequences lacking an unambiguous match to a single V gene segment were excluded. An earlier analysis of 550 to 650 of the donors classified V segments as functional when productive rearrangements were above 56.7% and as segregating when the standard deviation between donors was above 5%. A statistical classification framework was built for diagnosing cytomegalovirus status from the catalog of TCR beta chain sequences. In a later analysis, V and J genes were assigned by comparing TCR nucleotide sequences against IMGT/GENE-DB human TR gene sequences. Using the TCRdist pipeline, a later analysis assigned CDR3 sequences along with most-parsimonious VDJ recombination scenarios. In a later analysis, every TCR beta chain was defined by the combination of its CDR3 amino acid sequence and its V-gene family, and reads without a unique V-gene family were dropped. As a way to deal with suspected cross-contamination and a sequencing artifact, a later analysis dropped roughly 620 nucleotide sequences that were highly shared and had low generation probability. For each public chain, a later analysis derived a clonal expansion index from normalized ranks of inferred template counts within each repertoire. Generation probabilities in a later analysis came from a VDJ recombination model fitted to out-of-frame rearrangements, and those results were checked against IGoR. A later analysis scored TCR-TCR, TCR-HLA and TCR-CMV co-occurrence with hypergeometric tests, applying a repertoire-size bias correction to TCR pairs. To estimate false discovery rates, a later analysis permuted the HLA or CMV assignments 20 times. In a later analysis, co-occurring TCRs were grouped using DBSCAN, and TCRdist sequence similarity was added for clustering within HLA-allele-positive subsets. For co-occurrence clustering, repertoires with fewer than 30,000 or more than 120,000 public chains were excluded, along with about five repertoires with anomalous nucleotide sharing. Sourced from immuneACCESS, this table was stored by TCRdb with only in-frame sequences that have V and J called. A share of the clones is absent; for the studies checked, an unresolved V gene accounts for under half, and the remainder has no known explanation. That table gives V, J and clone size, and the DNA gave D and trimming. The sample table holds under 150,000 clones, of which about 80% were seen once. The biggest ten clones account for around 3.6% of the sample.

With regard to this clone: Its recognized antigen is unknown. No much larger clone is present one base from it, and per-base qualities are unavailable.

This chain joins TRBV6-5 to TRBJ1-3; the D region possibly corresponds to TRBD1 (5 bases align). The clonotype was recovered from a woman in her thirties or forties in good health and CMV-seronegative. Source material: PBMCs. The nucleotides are TGTGCCAGCAGTAGGGGTTCTTACTCTGGAAACACCATATATTTT. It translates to CASSRGSYSGNTIYF.